Shown below are 20 T cell receptor beta chains from a single sample sequenced in a study of monozygotic twins with inflammatory bowel disease. No DNA is given; TCRdb re-called the 5' RACE reads and lists each CDR3 protein once. Its clone listing holds 300,000 to 400,000 distinct CDR3 sequences. The sample was blood. These receptors were taken from a human donor with ulcerative colitis or Crohn's disease, or a healthy co-twin of an affected twin (not recorded which).

This chain links TRBV27 with TRBJ2-7; TCRdb reports TRBD2, a call that lacks DNA to check it against. Germline lookup yields CDR1 MNHEY and CDR2 SMNVEV (reference sequence). There are 16 residues in the CDR3. This CDR3 reads CASQGLAGGAPYEQYF.

The chain combines TRBV4-1 with TRBJ1-2. This CDR3 region has 12 residues. Germline V CDR1 and CDR2: MGHRA, YSYEKL. The CDR3 loop is CASSQLNYGYTF.

V is TRBV7-8 and J is TRBJ2-2; the TCRdb D gene call, TRBD1, has no DNA to confirm it. The CDR3 contains 16 residues. Germline CDR1 and CDR2: SGHVS and FQNEAQ. The CDR3 here is CASSLFEGAAIGELFF.

The rearrangement joins TRBV7-2 to TRBJ2-7; TCRdb reports TRBD2, a call that lacks DNA to check it against. Germline V CDR1 and CDR2: SGHTA, FQGNSA. This CDR3 is built from 17 residues. The CDR3: CASSLRIGLEKQYEQYF. Filled out from reference TRBV7-2 and TRBJ2-7, the complete variable domain reads GAGVSQSPSNKVTEKGKDVELRCDPISGHTALYWYRQSLGQGLEFLIYFQGNSAPDKSGLPSDRFSAERTGGSVSTLTIQRTQQEDSAVYLCASSLRIGLEKQYEQYFGPGTRLTVT.

V is TRBV28 and J is TRBJ2-3; there is no DNA to check the TCRdb D call of TRBD1. CDR3 length: 17 residues. Germline V lookup: CDR1 MDHEN, CDR2 SYDVKM. CDR3 sequence: CASRFQGKGAGTDTQYF. The variable domain in full, completed from reference TRBV28 and TRBJ2-3, reads DVKVTQSSRYLVKRTGEKVFLECVQDMDHENMFWYRQDPGLGLRLIYFSYDVKMKEKGDIPEGYSVSREKKERFSLILESASTNQTSMYLCASRFQGKGAGTDTQYFGPGTRLTVL.

V usage is TRBV7-2 and J usage is TRBJ2-2; TCRdb names TRBD1, which stays unverified in the absence of DNA. From germline, CDR1 is SGHTA and CDR2 FQGNSA. This CDR3 is 17 amino acids long. This chain's CDR3 is CASSGLEPGLGTGELFF.

This chain joins TRBV5-1 and TRBJ2-1; the D gene TCRdb calls, TRBD2, cannot be checked with no DNA. The CDR3 is 16 residues long. The germline CDR1 and CDR2 sequences are SGHRS and YFSETQ. CDR3 sequence: CASSLAGTSVAREQFF.

This rearrangement joins TRBV29-1 to TRBJ2-5. CDR1 and CDR2 from the germline V gene are SQVTM and ANQGSEA. The CDR3 totals 14 residues. The CDR3 region is CSVSGYLGQETQYF.

This chain's CDR3 is CASSRTGVYNEQFF. The chain joins TRBV5-6 to TRBJ2-1; TCRdb picks TRBD1, but there is no DNA to check that call. This CDR3 region has 14 residues. Germline loops: CDR1 SGHDT, CDR2 YYEEEE.

This chain joins TRBV30 and TRBJ2-3; with no DNA, the TCRdb D assignment of TRBD2 cannot be verified. This CDR3 is 13 amino acids long. Germline lookup yields CDR1 GTSNPN and CDR2 SVGIG (reference sequence). This CDR3 is CAWQRTSTDTQYF.

The chain has TRBV5-1 and TRBJ2-7. CDR1 is SGHRS and CDR2 is YFSETQ in the germline V gene. This CDR3 spans 15 amino acids. CDR3 loop: CASSLGTKPTYEQYF.

V usage is TRBV5-1 and J usage is TRBJ2-1; with no DNA, the TCRdb D assignment of TRBD2 cannot be verified. This CDR3 region has 15 residues. The germline V gene has CDR1 SGHRS and CDR2 YFSETQ. Here the CDR3 reads CASSLSRGSYNEQFF.

This chain uses TRBV18 with TRBJ2-2; TCRdb picks TRBD1, but there is no DNA to check that call. CDR3 size: 16 residues. Germline V CDR1 and CDR2: KGHSH, LQKENI. The CDR3 sequence: CASSPTPELNTGELFF.

CDR3 in amino acids: CASSLEQGPYEQYF. This chain uses TRBV27 with TRBJ2-7; TCRdb indicates TRBD1, and absent DNA this call remains unverified. This CDR3 spans 14 amino acids. Per the germline V gene, CDR1 is MNHEY and CDR2 is SMNVEV (reference sequence).

The chain joins TRBV27 to TRBJ2-1; the D gene TCRdb calls, TRBD1, cannot be checked with no DNA. This CDR3 contains 14 residues. Per the germline V gene, CDR1 is MNHEY and CDR2 is SMNVEV (reference sequence). CDR3 loop: CASSLGSSGYEQFF.

V usage is TRBV11-2 and J usage is TRBJ2-1; TCRdb proposes TRBD1, but this gene call is untestable without DNA. The CDR3 is 14 residues long. In germline, CDR1 is SGHAT, CDR2 FQNNGV. The CDR3 reads CASSPTPFDNEQFF. Full variable domain (remainder filled in from reference TRBV11-2 and TRBJ2-1): EAGVAQSPRYKIIEKRQSVAFWCNPISGHATLYWYQQILGQGPKLLIQFQNNGVVDDSQLPKDRFSAERLKGVDSTLKIQPAKLEDSAVYLCASSPTPFDNEQFFGPGTRLTVL.

The CDR3 reads CASSLSDRISGANVLTF. The chain uses TRBV5-4 and TRBJ2-6. The CDR3 covers 17 residues. In germline, CDR1 is SGHNT, CDR2 YYREEE (reference sequence).

The CDR3 loop is CASSQDRASGYEQYF. The chain uses TRBV4-1 and TRBJ2-7; TCRdb reports TRBD1, a call that lacks DNA to check it against. The CDR3 runs to 15 residues. Germline CDR1 MGHRA, CDR2 YSYEKL.

The rearrangement uses TRBV7-6 and TRBJ2-3; without DNA, the TCRdb call of TRBD2 cannot be checked. Germline CDR1 SGHVS, CDR2 FNYEAQ. This CDR3 is built from 18 residues. CDR3 residues: CASSLIPVSGGAGDTQYF.

CDR3 residues: CSALGLADQETQYF. The rearrangement links TRBV20-1 to TRBJ2-5; TCRdb's D gene call, TRBD2, goes unchecked for lack of DNA. Germline lookup yields CDR1 DFQATT and CDR2 SNEGSKA (reference sequence). The CDR3 is 14 residues long.